At least ten counts were recorded for the clone carrying this TCR beta chain. Its matching antigen is unknown. These data come from a study of molecular identifiers for immune sequencing clone quantification. Whole-study findings and limits: The sizes of highly expanded clones could be underestimated when identical TCR molecules share a barcode.

Naive CD8 T cells were FACS-sorted by CD8+CD4-CCR7+CD45RA+ markers. Libraries of bulk TCR were made by previously described methods (with listed TCR primers). TCRdb re-called the PCR reads with MiXCR, one entry per CDR3 protein. The data show about 60,000 distinct CDR3 sequences, around 17% seen once. The CDR3 loop spans 15 amino acids. CDR1 and CDR2 from the germline V gene are MNHEY and SMNVEV (reference sequence). The J segment lost 3 bases and the V segment lost 5 bases, leaving 7 bases of the junction unmatched. This TCR derives from a human donor in good health. Some libraries in this study had Jurkat cell RNA spiked in. The sequenced sample was naive CD8+ T cells from blood, with Jurkat cell RNA spiked in. Subset defined: FACS-sorted CD8+CD4-CCR7+CD45RA+ naive T cells. This chain uses TRBV27 with TRBJ2-7; the match to TRBD2 covers 10 bases. The CDR3 sequence is CASSPSLAGVYEQYF. In DNA form, the CDR3 reads TGTGCCAGCAGTCCTTCTCTAGCGGGGGTCTACGAGCAGTACTTC.